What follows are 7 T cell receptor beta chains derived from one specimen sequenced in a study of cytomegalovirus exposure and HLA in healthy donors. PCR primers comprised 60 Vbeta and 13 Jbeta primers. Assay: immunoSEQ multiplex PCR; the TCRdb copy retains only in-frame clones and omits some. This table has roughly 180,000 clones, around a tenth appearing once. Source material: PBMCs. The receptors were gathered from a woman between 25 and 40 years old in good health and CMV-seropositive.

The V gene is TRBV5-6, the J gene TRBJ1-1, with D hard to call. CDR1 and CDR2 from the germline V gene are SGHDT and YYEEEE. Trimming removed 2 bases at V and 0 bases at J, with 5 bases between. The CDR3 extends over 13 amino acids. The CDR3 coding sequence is TGTGCCAGCAGCTTCTCAGTGAACACTGAAGCTTTCTTT. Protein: CASSFSVNTEAFF.

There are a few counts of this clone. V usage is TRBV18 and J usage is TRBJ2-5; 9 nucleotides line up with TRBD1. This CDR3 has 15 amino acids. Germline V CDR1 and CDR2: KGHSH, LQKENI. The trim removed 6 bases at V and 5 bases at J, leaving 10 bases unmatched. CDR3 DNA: TGTGCCAGCTCCCTAGGACAGGGGTCGTGGGAGACCCAGTACTTC. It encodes CASSLGQGSWETQYF.

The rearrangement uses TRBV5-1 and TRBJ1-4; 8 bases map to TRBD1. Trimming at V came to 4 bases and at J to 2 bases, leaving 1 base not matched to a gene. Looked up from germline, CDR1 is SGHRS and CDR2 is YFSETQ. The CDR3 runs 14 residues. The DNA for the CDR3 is TGCGCCAGCAGCCGGACAGGGACTAATGAAAAACTGTTTTTT. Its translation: CASSRTGTNEKLFF. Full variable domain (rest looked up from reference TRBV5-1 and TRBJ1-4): KAGVTQTPRYLIKTRGQQVTLSCSPISGHRSVSWYQQTPGQGLQFLFEYFSETQRNKGNFPGRFSGRQFSNSRSEMNVSTLELGDSALYLCASSRTGTNEKLFFGSGTQLSVL.

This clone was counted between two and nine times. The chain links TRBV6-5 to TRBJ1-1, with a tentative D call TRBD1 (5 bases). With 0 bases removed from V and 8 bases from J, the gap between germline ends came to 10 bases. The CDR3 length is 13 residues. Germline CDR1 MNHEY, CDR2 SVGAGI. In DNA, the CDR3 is TGTGCCAGCAGTTACTCGAGTCAGGGCGAAGCTTTCTTT. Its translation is CASSYSSQGEAFF.

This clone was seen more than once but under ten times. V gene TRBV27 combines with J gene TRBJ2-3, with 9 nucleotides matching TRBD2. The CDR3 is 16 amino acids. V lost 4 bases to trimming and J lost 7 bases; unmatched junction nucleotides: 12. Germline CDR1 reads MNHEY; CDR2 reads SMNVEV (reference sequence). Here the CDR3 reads CASSSPFSGGTNTQYF. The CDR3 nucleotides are TGTGCCAGCAGTTCCCCGTTTAGCGGGGGAACTAATACGCAGTATTTT.

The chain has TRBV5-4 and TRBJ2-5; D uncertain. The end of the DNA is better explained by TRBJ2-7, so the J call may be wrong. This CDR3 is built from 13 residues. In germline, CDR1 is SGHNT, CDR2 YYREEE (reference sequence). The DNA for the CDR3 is TGTGCCAGCAGCTTGGAGCAAGCCTACGAGCAGTACTTC. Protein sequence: CASSLEQAYEQYF.

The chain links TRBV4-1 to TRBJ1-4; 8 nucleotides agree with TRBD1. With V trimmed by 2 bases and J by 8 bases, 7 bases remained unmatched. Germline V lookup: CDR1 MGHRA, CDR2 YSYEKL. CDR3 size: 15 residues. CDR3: CASSQRTGNGEKLFF. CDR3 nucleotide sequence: TGCGCCAGCAGCCAAAGGACAGGGAATGGGGAAAAACTGTTTTTT.